These T cell receptor beta chains were read from a single sample in a study of cytomegalovirus exposure and HLA in healthy donors. Some clones are missing from TCRdb's copy, which holds only in-frame ones; the method was immunoSEQ multiplex PCR. Its table records tens of thousands of clones. Input material: PBMCs. The receptors derive from a woman aged 25 to 45 in good health and CMV-seronegative. CDR3s include the opening cysteine and the closing phenylalanine or tryptophan. Fields, in order: V gene, D gene, J gene, CDR3 DNA, CDR3 protein. A D gene is named only where the DNA matches it firmly.

V gene: TRBV4-2
D gene: -
J gene: TRBJ2-2
CDR3 DNA: TGTGCCAGCAGCCAAGAACAACGGGGGAACGGGGAGCTGTTTTTT
CDR3 protein: CASSQEQRGNGELFF

V gene: TRBV27
D gene: TRBD1
J gene: TRBJ2-1
CDR3 DNA: TGTGCCGCGTCGACAGGGTTAGAGCAGTTCTTC
CDR3 protein: CAASTGLEQFF

V gene: TRBV6-5
D gene: TRBD1
J gene: TRBJ1-3
CDR3 DNA: TGTGCCAGCAGCAACAGGGGCTCTGGAAACACCATATATTTT
CDR3 protein: CASSNRGSGNTIYF

V gene: TRBV7-9
D gene: TRBD2
J gene: TRBJ2-4
CDR3 DNA: TGTGCCAGCAGCTTCGGGGGGGACCTAAACATTCAGTACTTC
CDR3 protein: CASSFGGDLNIQYF

V gene: TRBV6-1
D gene: -
J gene: TRBJ2-2
CDR3 DNA: TGTGCCAGCAGGCCATTACTAAACACCGGGGAGCTGTTTTTT
CDR3 protein: CASRPLLNTGELFF

V gene: TRBV6-6
D gene: TRBD2
J gene: TRBJ2-7
CDR3 DNA: TGTGCCAGCAGAACGACTAGCTCAAGTGGCGAGCAGTACTTC
CDR3 protein: CASRTTSSSGEQYF

V gene: TRBV4-1
D gene: -
J gene: TRBJ2-7
CDR3 DNA: TGCGCCAGCAGCCAACACATTGCCTACGAGCAGTACTTC
CDR3 protein: CASSQHIAYEQYF

V gene: TRBV30
D gene: TRBD1
J gene: TRBJ1-2
CDR3 DNA: TGTGCCTGGAGTTTCCAGGGGGCGGGAGGCTACACCTTC
CDR3 protein: CAWSFQGAGGYTF

V gene: TRBV7-8
D gene: -
J gene: TRBJ2-1
CDR3 DNA: TGTGCCAGCAGCCTTAAGTGGGGGCGGGATGAGCAGTTCTTC
CDR3 protein: CASSLKWGRDEQFF

V gene: TRBV5-1
D gene: -
J gene: TRBJ2-7
CDR3 DNA: TGCGCCAGCAGCTTGTTATCACACTACGAGCAGTACTTC
CDR3 protein: CASSLLSHYEQYF

V gene: TRBV19
D gene: TRBD1
J gene: TRBJ1-3
CDR3 DNA: TGTGCCAGTAGTTATGACAGGGGCGGCGGAAACACCATATATTTT
CDR3 protein: CASSYDRGGGNTIYF

V gene: TRBV6-5
D gene: TRBD2
J gene: TRBJ2-5
CDR3 DNA: TGTGCCAGCAGCTTAGCGGGGGTCCAAGAGACCCAGTACTTC
CDR3 protein: CASSLAGVQETQYF

V gene: TRBV19
D gene: -
J gene: TRBJ2-2
CDR3 DNA: TGTGCCAGTAGCCTCGGAGAGGAACACGCGAACACCGGGGAGCTGTTTTTT
CDR3 protein: CASSLGEEHANTGELFF

V gene: TRBV28
D gene: -
J gene: TRBJ2-7
CDR3 DNA: TGTGCCAGCAGTTTACCCGGGACACTTTCCTACGAGCAGTACTTC
CDR3 protein: CASSLPGTLSYEQYF

V gene: TRBV6-5
D gene: -
J gene: TRBJ1-2
CDR3 DNA: TGTGCCAGCACCAATGGTGGCGGGGGCGTTTATGGCTACACCTTC
CDR3 protein: CASTNGGGGVYGYTF

V gene: TRBV18
D gene: -
J gene: TRBJ2-5
CDR3 DNA: TGTGCCAGCTCACCAGTAAAACAAGAGACCCAGTACTTC
CDR3 protein: CASSPVKQETQYF

V gene: TRBV4-1
D gene: TRBD1
J gene: TRBJ2-7
CDR3 DNA: TGCGCCAGCAGCCTCGGACAGGGGGCCCGCTCCTACGAGCAGTACTTC
CDR3 protein: CASSLGQGARSYEQYF

V gene: TRBV6-1
D gene: -
J gene: TRBJ2-1
CDR3 DNA: TGTGCCAGCAGTGCCACGAGCGGAGGGTACAATGAGCAGTTCTTC
CDR3 protein: CASSATSGGYNEQFF

V gene: TRBV14
D gene: TRBD1
J gene: TRBJ1-4
CDR3 DNA: TGTGCCAGCAGCACCCGACAGGGCCAGTATGAAAAACTGTTTTTT
CDR3 protein: CASSTRQGQYEKLFF

V gene: TRBV6-5
D gene: -
J gene: TRBJ2-5
CDR3 DNA: TGTGCCAGCAGTCCCCTCCCTCCCGGGGAGACCCAGTACTTC
CDR3 protein: CASSPLPPGETQYF

V gene: TRBV5-1
D gene: TRBD1
J gene: TRBJ2-1
CDR3 DNA: TGCGCCAGCAGCCGGCAGGGGGCCTACAATGAGCAGTTCTTC
CDR3 protein: CASSRQGAYNEQFF

V gene: TRBV19
D gene: TRBD1
J gene: TRBJ1-2
CDR3 DNA: TGTGCCAGTAGTACCCCCCTGGGACAGGGGGACTATGGCTACACCTTC
CDR3 protein: CASSTPLGQGDYGYTF

V gene: TRBV11-1
D gene: TRBD2
J gene: TRBJ2-4
CDR3 DNA: TGTGCCAGCAGCTTCGGGAGGGGAGTGAACATTCAGTACTTC
CDR3 protein: CASSFGRGVNIQYF